This is a list of T cell receptor beta chains from one sample in a study of cytotoxic CD8 clonotypes in ibrutinib-treated CLL. Libraries were prepared by immunoSEQ multiplex PCR; TCRdb keeps only in-frame clonotypes and omits some of them. The repertoire holds some 85,000 clones, with 75% to 80% as singletons. The specimen was PBMCs, collected after 24 months of ibrutinib treatment. The receptors were sampled from a human donor with chronic lymphocytic leukemia. The conserved cysteine and the conserved F or W are not part of the CDR3 here. Each record gives: J gene, V gene, CDR3 protein.

>TRBJ2-7|TRBV27
ASRRPGQASYEQY
>TRBJ2-3|TRBV27
ASSLYFVVVQGTQDTQY
>TRBJ2-1|TRBV18
ASSLRGTSGIGNEQF
>TRBJ2-7|TRBV7-2
ASSLAGLQALRQY
>TRBJ2-6|TRBV14
ASSQASGANVLT
>TRBJ1-2|TRBV27
ASSLKTGGFGYT
>TRBJ2-7|TRBV6-1
ASSEDHEQY
>TRBJ1-1|TRBV18
ASSRDTEAF
>TRBJ2-3|TRBV6-4
ASSADRDTDTQY
>TRBJ1-4|TRBV5-1
ASRLGVSREKLF
>TRBJ2-3|TRBV11-2
ASSPQRTDTQY